A selection of T cell receptor beta chains follows, all from one sample in a study of beta chain features in type 1 diabetes. Using immunoSEQ multiplex PCR, the repertoire was profiled, and TCRdb retains in-frame clones only, with some absent. This table holds 150,000 to 180,000 clones, 8.1% found once. Source material: central memory CD4+ T cells from blood. These TCRs come from a man between 18 and 29 years old in good health. Each CDR3 is given with its conserved first and last residue. The D gene is left open where the match is weak. Where a row states a size, it is once, few, many or the class of an expanded clone; other rows omit it.

j_gene: TRBJ1-1
len: 13
v_gene: TRBV25-1
abundance: .
d_gene: .
CDR3nt: TGTGCCAGCAGGGCCCGGGTGAACACTGAAGCTTTCTTT
CDR3aa: CASRARVNTEAFF

j_gene: TRBJ1-2
len: 15
v_gene: TRBV7-9
abundance: many
d_gene: TRBD1
CDR3nt: TGTGCCAGCAGCTCCCCCGGGACAGGGTCGTATGGCTACACCTTC
CDR3aa: CASSSPGTGSYGYTF

j_gene: TRBJ1-4
len: 15
v_gene: TRBV5-6
abundance: few
d_gene: .
CDR3nt: TGTGCCAGCAGCCCAATCGGGGACTATAATGAAAAACTGTTTTTT
CDR3aa: CASSPIGDYNEKLFF

j_gene: TRBJ1-2
len: 17
v_gene: TRBV9
abundance: few
d_gene: TRBD1
CDR3nt: TGTGCCAGCAGCGGGGCCGGGACAGGGGGAGTGGACTATGGCTACACCTTC
CDR3aa: CASSGAGTGGVDYGYTF

j_gene: TRBJ1-1
len: 15
v_gene: TRBV11-2
abundance: many
d_gene: .
CDR3nt: TGTGCCAGCAGCTCGAACTACGGTCTGAACACTGAAGCTTTCTTT
CDR3aa: CASSSNYGLNTEAFF

j_gene: TRBJ2-7
len: 17
v_gene: TRBV28
abundance: few
d_gene: .
CDR3nt: TGTGCCAGCAGTTTATTCTCTGGGCCTGCCCTTACCTACGAGCAGTACTTC
CDR3aa: CASSLFSGPALTYEQYF

j_gene: TRBJ1-5
len: 14
v_gene: TRBV29-1
abundance: .
d_gene: TRBD1
CDR3nt: TGCAGCGCTTCAACAGACAGGGGGAGTCAGCCCCAGCATTTT
CDR3aa: CSASTDRGSQPQHF

j_gene: TRBJ2-1
len: 15
v_gene: TRBV30
abundance: many
d_gene: .
CDR3nt: TGTGCCTGGAGTTCCCCCGGGGTGCGGGTCCATGAGCAGTTCTTC
CDR3aa: CAWSSPGVRVHEQFF

j_gene: TRBJ1-1
len: 13
v_gene: TRBV19
abundance: few
d_gene: .
CDR3nt: TGTGCCAGTAGTTGGACTTCGGACACTGAAGCTTTCTTT
CDR3aa: CASSWTSDTEAFF

j_gene: TRBJ1-1
len: 14
v_gene: TRBV28
abundance: few
d_gene: TRBD1
CDR3nt: TGTGCCAGCAGTCTGGACAGGTGGGACACTGAAGCTTTCTTT
CDR3aa: CASSLDRWDTEAFF

j_gene: TRBJ1-2
len: 12
v_gene: TRBV29-1
abundance: .
d_gene: .
CDR3nt: TGCAGCTCGGACAGTTACAACTATGGCTACACCTTC
CDR3aa: CSSDSYNYGYTF

j_gene: TRBJ1-1
len: 12
v_gene: TRBV10-3
abundance: .
d_gene: TRBD1
CDR3nt: TGTGCCATCAGCGGGGACAGTTATGAAGCTTTCTTT
CDR3aa: CAISGDSYEAFF

j_gene: TRBJ2-7
len: 14
v_gene: TRBV28
abundance: few
d_gene: .
CDR3nt: TGTGCCAGCAGTCCCCGGGACACTTCCTACGAGCAGTACTTC
CDR3aa: CASSPRDTSYEQYF

j_gene: TRBJ1-6
len: 15
v_gene: TRBV7-9
abundance: few
d_gene: .
CDR3nt: TGTGCCAGCAGTCGAAGTGGGACACGGAATTCACCCCTCCACTTT
CDR3aa: CASSRSGTRNSPLHF

j_gene: TRBJ1-6
len: 12
v_gene: TRBV30
abundance: .
d_gene: .
CDR3nt: TGTGCCTGGGGGAGGGATAATTCACCCCTCCACTTT
CDR3aa: CAWGRDNSPLHF

j_gene: TRBJ2-3
len: 15
v_gene: TRBV11-1
abundance: many
d_gene: TRBD1
CDR3nt: TGTGCCAGCACCAGGACAGGGGTTCGCCCAGATACGCAGTATTTT
CDR3aa: CASTRTGVRPDTQYF

j_gene: TRBJ2-7
len: 14
v_gene: TRBV7-9
abundance: few
d_gene: .
CDR3nt: TGTGCCAGCAGACGAGGAGGAAACTCCTACGAGCAGTACTTC
CDR3aa: CASRRGGNSYEQYF

j_gene: TRBJ1-2
len: 12
v_gene: TRBV14
abundance: .
d_gene: TRBD1
CDR3nt: TGTGCCAGCGGGGCAGGGGGCTATGGCTACACCTTC
CDR3aa: CASGAGGYGYTF

j_gene: TRBJ1-3
len: 14
v_gene: TRBV5-6
abundance: once
d_gene: .
CDR3nt: TGTGCCAGCAGCTTGGCAGGGGTCGGAAACACCATATATTTT
CDR3aa: CASSLAGVGNTIYF

j_gene: TRBJ2-5
len: 13
v_gene: TRBV11-1
abundance: few
d_gene: TRBD1
CDR3nt: TGTGCCAGCAGCCGGGACAGGGGAGAGACCCAGTACTTC
CDR3aa: CASSRDRGETQYF

j_gene: TRBJ1-2
len: 16
v_gene: TRBV6-6
abundance: few
d_gene: TRBD1
CDR3nt: TGTGCCAGCAGTTCCTCCCTCACACAGGGGGCGAGGGGCTACACCTTC
CDR3aa: CASSSSLTQGARGYTF

j_gene: TRBJ1-3
len: 14
v_gene: TRBV28
abundance: .
d_gene: .
CDR3nt: TGTGCCAGCCTGGACAGCTACTCTGGAAACACCATATATTTT
CDR3aa: CASLDSYSGNTIYF

j_gene: TRBJ2-7
len: 15
v_gene: TRBV28
abundance: few
d_gene: TRBD1
CDR3nt: TGTGCCAGCAGTGGAGGGACAGGGGGGCCTTACGAGCAGTACTTC
CDR3aa: CASSGGTGGPYEQYF

j_gene: TRBJ2-5
len: 18
v_gene: TRBV7-6
abundance: .
d_gene: .
CDR3nt: TGTGCCAGCAGCTTAGTACTTCCAGGAGCGGCGTACCAAGAGACCCAGTACTTC
CDR3aa: CASSLVLPGAAYQETQYF

j_gene: TRBJ1-2
len: 14
v_gene: TRBV7-2
abundance: many
d_gene: TRBD1
CDR3nt: TGTGCCAGCACCAAAAACAGGGGTGATTATGGCTACACCTTC
CDR3aa: CASTKNRGDYGYTF

j_gene: TRBJ2-3
len: 13
v_gene: TRBV30
abundance: .
d_gene: .
CDR3nt: TGTGCCTGGAGTTTATTTGCGGGAGATACGCAGTATTTT
CDR3aa: CAWSLFAGDTQYF

j_gene: TRBJ1-1
len: 15
v_gene: TRBV27
abundance: .
d_gene: .
CDR3nt: TGTGCCAGCAGTTCCCCGACACTGATGAACACTGAAGCTTTCTTT
CDR3aa: CASSSPTLMNTEAFF

j_gene: TRBJ2-7
len: 15
v_gene: TRBV28
abundance: .
d_gene: TRBD2
CDR3nt: TGTGCCAGCAGTGCTAGCGGGAGTTGGTCCTACGAGCAGTACTTC
CDR3aa: CASSASGSWSYEQYF

j_gene: TRBJ2-1
len: 14
v_gene: TRBV7-9
abundance: .
d_gene: TRBD2
CDR3nt: TGTGCCAGCATCCTTGGGACTAGCGGCAATGAGCAGTTCTTC
CDR3aa: CASILGTSGNEQFF

j_gene: TRBJ1-5
len: 15
v_gene: TRBV7-2
abundance: .
d_gene: .
CDR3nt: TGTGCCAGCAGCTTCACCCTCGGGGGAAATCAGCCCCAGCATTTT
CDR3aa: CASSFTLGGNQPQHF

j_gene: TRBJ2-2
len: 15
v_gene: TRBV5-1
abundance: .
d_gene: .
CDR3nt: TGCGCCAGCAGGACGGACTTGGGAAACACCGGGGAGCTGTTTTTT
CDR3aa: CASRTDLGNTGELFF

j_gene: TRBJ1-2
len: 13
v_gene: TRBV28
abundance: few
d_gene: .
CDR3nt: TGTGCCAGCAGTTTTTCTCGGGGTACGGGCTACACCTTC
CDR3aa: CASSFSRGTGYTF

j_gene: TRBJ2-3
len: 12
v_gene: TRBV7-2
abundance: .
d_gene: TRBD1
CDR3nt: TGTGCCAGCAGCTGGCGGACAGGAACGCAGTATTTT
CDR3aa: CASSWRTGTQYF

j_gene: TRBJ1-1
len: 17
v_gene: TRBV28
abundance: few
d_gene: .
CDR3nt: TGTGCCAGCAGTTCCTTTTCCGGGCAGAGACGGCGGGGAGAAGCTTTCTTT
CDR3aa: CASSSFSGQRRRGEAFF

j_gene: TRBJ2-4
len: 16
v_gene: TRBV5-6
abundance: many
d_gene: .
CDR3nt: TGTGCCAGCAGTCAAACTGTAGATATCGCCAAAAACATTCAGTACTTC
CDR3aa: CASSQTVDIAKNIQYF

j_gene: TRBJ2-3
len: 15
v_gene: TRBV2
abundance: .
d_gene: .
CDR3nt: TGTGCCAGCAGTGAAGTGGTTGCGGGGACAGATACGCAGTATTTT
CDR3aa: CASSEVVAGTDTQYF

j_gene: TRBJ1-2
len: 13
v_gene: TRBV6-5
abundance: few
d_gene: .
CDR3nt: TGTGCCAGCAGTTACACAGCCAGCTATGGCTACACCTTC
CDR3aa: CASSYTASYGYTF

j_gene: TRBJ1-6
len: 15
v_gene: TRBV7-9
abundance: .
d_gene: .
CDR3nt: TGTGCCAGCAGACGACGACAGAGCATTAATTCACCCCTCCACTTT
CDR3aa: CASRRRQSINSPLHF

j_gene: TRBJ1-5
len: 16
v_gene: TRBV30
abundance: many
d_gene: TRBD1
CDR3nt: TGTGCCTGGAGTCACCTCGGGACAGGGGTCGATCAGCCCCAGCATTTT
CDR3aa: CAWSHLGTGVDQPQHF